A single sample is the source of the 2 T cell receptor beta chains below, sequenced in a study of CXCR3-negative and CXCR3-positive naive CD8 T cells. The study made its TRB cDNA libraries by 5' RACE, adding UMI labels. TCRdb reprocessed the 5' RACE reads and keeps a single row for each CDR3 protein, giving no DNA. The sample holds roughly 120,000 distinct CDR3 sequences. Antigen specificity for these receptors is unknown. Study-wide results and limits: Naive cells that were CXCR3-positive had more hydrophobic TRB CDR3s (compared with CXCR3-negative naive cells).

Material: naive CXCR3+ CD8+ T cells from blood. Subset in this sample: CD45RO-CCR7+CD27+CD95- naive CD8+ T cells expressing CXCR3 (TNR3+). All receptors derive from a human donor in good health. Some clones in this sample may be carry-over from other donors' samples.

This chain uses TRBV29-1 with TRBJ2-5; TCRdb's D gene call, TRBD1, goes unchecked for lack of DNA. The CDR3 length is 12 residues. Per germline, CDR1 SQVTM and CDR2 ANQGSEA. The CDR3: CSVPGIGETQYF.

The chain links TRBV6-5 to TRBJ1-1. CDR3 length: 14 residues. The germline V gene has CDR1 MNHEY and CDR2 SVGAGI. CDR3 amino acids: CASSYGLENTEAFF.